This TCR beta chain was identified in a study of OX40 agonist ivuxolimab in advanced cancers. Study summary: A history of anti-PD-1, anti-PD-L1 or anti-CTLA-4 therapy was acceptable, and roughly 40% had some. Of the patients, three showed partial responses, one with hepatocellular carcinoma and two with cutaneous melanoma. Study conclusions and caveats: Relative to CD4+, CD8+ T cells held more expanded clones on average.

Autoimmune disease history or systemic immunosuppression meant exclusion. The repertoire was sequenced with immunoSEQ multiplex PCR; TCRdb's copy has only in-frame clones and lacks some. The sample contains roughly 64,000 clones, approximately 80% of which appear only once. As to this clone: Its antigen is not known.

The CDR3 covers 13 residues. Trimming pared 3 bases from V and 2 bases from J, leaving 7 bases between. Germline V lookup: CDR1 LNHDA, CDR2 SQIVND (reference sequence). The chain recombines TRBV19 with TRBJ2-5; D call uncertain. The TCR originated in an adult with an advanced solid tumor such as melanoma, head and neck, liver or kidney cancer. The specimen was CD4+ or CD8+ T cells sorted from blood, collected in a trial of the OX40 agonist ivuxolimab. Written as DNA, the CDR3 is TGTGCCAGTAGTATCACGGATCAAGAGACCCAGTACTTC. Translated: CASSITDQETQYF. The full variable domain, its missing parts supplied by reference TRBV19 and TRBJ2-5, is DGGITQSPKYLFRKEGQNVTLSCEQNLNHDAMYWYRQDPGQGLRLIYYSQIVNDFQKGDIAEGYSVSREKKESFPLTVTSAQKNPTAFYLCASSITDQETQYFGPGTRLLVL.